One sample yielded the 20 T cell receptor beta chains listed below, sequenced in a study of T cells in women clearing cervical HPV infection. The assay was immunoSEQ multiplex PCR, and TCRdb's table has in-frame clones only and misses some. The table for this sample gives over 25,000 clones. Sample: blood buffy coat. These receptors were obtained from a woman aged 18 to 69 with a cervical HPV16 infection that either progressed to CIN3+ or cleared (not recorded which).

Comment on this clone: The CDR3 end lies 3 residues beyond the end of the read and is filled in from the germline J gene. The chain joins TRBV6-1 to TRBJ2-4; the match to TRBD1 covers 11 bases. After removal of 1 base from V and 1 base from J, the junction contained 6 bases not matched to a gene. CDR1 and CDR2 from the germline V gene are MNHNS and SASEGT. CDR3 length equals 18 residues. The covered CDR3 bases are TGTGCCAGCAGTGAAGGGACAGGGGGCTCGTGGGCCAAAAACATT. It translates to CASSEGTGGSWAKNI. The entire CDR3 reads CASSEGTGGSWAKNIQYF.

A note on this clone: The read is 3 residues too short to cover the CDR3 end, so that end is filled in from the germline J gene. The V and J genes are TRBV20-1 and TRBJ1-3; unclear D gene. V dropped 3 bases and J dropped 4 bases, with 10 bases sitting between them. Germline CDR1 is DFQATT and CDR2 is SNEGSKA (reference sequence). CDR3 length equals 13 residues. CDR3 sequence: CSASPGSGNTIYF. CDR3 DNA, as far as it was read: TGCAGTGCTAGTCCGGGGTCAGGAAACACC.

A remark on this clone: One end of the junction fails to match germline, which may point to a read error. The CDR3 goes on 3 residues after the read ends, and that part is filled in from the germline J gene. Other DNA sequences in the same sample also yield this CDR3. This rearrangement joins TRBV18 to TRBJ1-3, with D unclear. Germline V CDR1 and CDR2: KGHSH, LQKENI. The CDR3 extends over 18 amino acids. CDR3 in amino acids: CASSPNPVRGGSGNTIYF. The DNA read from the CDR3 is TGTGCCAGCTCACCAAATCCGGTTCGGGGTGGCTCTGGAAACACA.

As concerns this clone: The read ends 3 residues before the CDR3 terminus; that terminus is restored from the germline J gene. This chain joins TRBV30 and TRBJ1-1; D not resolved. Trimming removed 3 bases from V and 0 bases from J, with 8 bases in between. Germline CDR1 GTSNPN, CDR2 SVGIG (reference sequence). This CDR3 is built from 13 residues. The CDR3 spells CAWSLPMNTEAFF. The sequenced part of the CDR3 DNA is TGTGCCTGGAGCCTACCCATGAACACTGAA.

A note on this clone: The read ends 3 residues shy of where the CDR3 ends; the end is completed using the germline J gene. The chain couples TRBV5-1 to TRBJ2-1, with 10 bases aligning to TRBD2. The CDR3 is 19 residues long. Trimming removed 2 bases from V and 3 bases from J; junction bases left unmatched: 14. Germline V gene data show CDR1 as SGHRS and CDR2 as YFSETQ. The CDR3 sequence is CASSFDSLIAGGRYNEQFF. The CDR3 DNA, read in part, is TGCGCCAGCAGCTTCGACAGTCTTATAGCGGGAGGCCGCTACAATGAG.

About this clone itself: The read falls 3 residues short of the CDR3 end, and the missing part is taken from the germline J gene. The rearrangement links TRBV20-1 to TRBJ2-4; maybe TRBD1 (6 bases). The CDR3 loop spans 12 amino acids. Germline V gene lookup returns CDR1 DFQATT and CDR2 SNEGSKA (reference sequence). CDR3 bases read: TGCAGTGCCATCCGGGACATCTATGGT. Translating gives CSAIRDIYG. From start to end, the CDR3 is CSAIRDIYGQYF.

The part of the CDR3 DNA that was read is TGCGCCAGCAGCTCACTAGAGTCAGATACC. Translated: CASSSLESDT. The full CDR3 protein is CASSSLESDTQYF. The rearrangement links TRBV5-1 to TRBJ2-5; D is possibly TRBD2 (5 bases). The read terminates 3 residues ahead of where the CDR3 ends, so the germline J gene completes it. The CDR3 runs to 13 residues. Germline lookup yields CDR1 SGHRS and CDR2 YFSETQ. Full variable domain (missing parts from reference TRBV5-1 and TRBJ2-5): KAGVTQTPRYLIKTRGQQVTLSCSPISGHRSVSWYQQTPGQGLQFLFEYFSETQRNKGNFPGRFSGRQFSNSRSEMNVSTLELGDSALYLCASSSLESDTQYFGPGTRLLVL.

Regarding this clone: The read gets to within 3 residues of the CDR3 end, and the germline J gene fills in the rest. V is TRBV5-1 and J is TRBJ2-3, with TRBD1 matching 9 bases. This CDR3 comprises 15 residues. Germline values: CDR1 SGHRS, CDR2 YFSETQ. V lost 0 bases and J lost 3; bases outside the gene matches: 2. Incomplete CDR3 DNA: TGCGCCAGCAGCTTGGGACAGGGGGTAACAGATACG. Its translation: CASSLGQGVTDT. The CDR3 as a whole reads CASSLGQGVTDTQYF.

Details on this clone: In the same sample, other DNA sequences code for this CDR3. CDR3 protein: CASSGFQREDTYTF. CDR3 DNA (partial): TGTGCCAGCTCAGGATTCCAGCGCGAGGATACA. This chain links TRBV18 with TRBJ1-2; D is uncertain. The missing CDR3 end, 3 residues past where the read stops, is filled in from the germline J gene. CDR1 is KGHSH, CDR2 LQKENI, per germline. This CDR3 has 14 amino acids. Full variable domain (missing parts from reference TRBV18 and TRBJ1-2): NAGVMQNPRHLVRRRGQEARLRCSPMKGHSHVYWYRQLPEEGLKFMVYLQKENIIDESGMPKERFSAEFPKEGPSILRIQQVVRGDSAAYFCASSGFQREDTYTFGSGTRLTVV.

Remarks on this clone: The read halts 3 residues ahead of the CDR3 end, with the missing end drawn from the germline J gene. The V and J genes are TRBV5-5 and TRBJ2-3; D unresolved. The CDR3 is 13 residues long. Trimming removed 7 bases at V and 2 bases at J, with 11 bases between. CDR1 and CDR2 (germline): SGHKS, YYEKEE (reference sequence). CDR3: CASFLSYTDTQYF. CDR3 DNA (partial): TGTGCCAGCTTTTTATCTTACACAGATACG.

Notes on this clone: The CDR3 end lies 3 residues beyond the end of the read and is filled in from the germline J gene. The chain is built from TRBV10-3 and TRBJ1-2, with D unclear. V was shortened by 3 bases and J by 4 bases, with 12 bases between the two germline ends. The germline gives CDR1 ENHRY, CDR2 SYGVKD. The CDR3 runs to 14 residues. The CDR3 loop is CAISDPGSVYGYTF. CDR3 bases read: TGTGCCATCAGTGATCCCGGGTCCGTCTATGGC.

Regarding this clone: With the read ending 3 residues before the CDR3 end, the germline J gene is used to fill in that end. The J gene is TRBJ2-1, the V gene TRBV6-2 or TRBV6-3; D is possibly TRBD1 (6 bases). The CDR3 extends over 15 amino acids. Trimming took off 7 bases at V and 3 bases at J, with 16 bases between the two ends. CDR1 is MNHEY and CDR2 is SVGEGT in the germline V gene. CDR3 DNA (partial): TGTGCCAGCACTCTCGGTCAGGGGAGCTACAATGAG. This encodes CASTLGQGSYNE. The whole CDR3 is CASTLGQGSYNEQFF.

A word on this clone: With the read ending 3 residues before the CDR3 end, the germline J gene is used to fill in that end. The sample holds other DNA sequences that translate to the same CDR3. This chain joins TRBV20-1 and TRBJ2-2; TRBD2 aligns across 12 bases. The germline gives CDR1 DFQATT, CDR2 SNEGSKA (reference sequence). The CDR3 totals 14 residues. With V trimmed by 6 bases and J by 5 bases, 4 bases remained unmatched. The covered CDR3 bases are TGCAGTGCCCGGACTAGCGGGAATACCGGGGAG. Amino acid sequence: CSARTSGNTGE. From start to end, the CDR3 is CSARTSGNTGELFF.

A word on this clone: Coverage ceases 3 residues before the CDR3 finishes, and the germline J gene fills in the end. The chain is built from TRBV12-3 or TRBV12-4 and TRBJ2-3; 11 bases match TRBD2. This CDR3 has 16 amino acids. CDR3 bases read: TGTGCCAGCAGTTTAAGGACTAGCGGGCCAGCTGGAACG. Protein: CASSLRTSGPAGT. The full CDR3 reads CASSLRTSGPAGTQYF.

A word on this clone: One end of the junction does not line up with germline, which may come from a read error. The CDR3 is cut off 3 residues early in the read; its end comes from the germline J gene. This sequence joins TRBV4-2 and TRBJ2-3, with D perhaps TRBD1 or TRBD2 (5 bases each). There are 15 residues in the CDR3. Germline V gene lookup returns CDR1 LGHNA and CDR2 YNFKEQ. The chain's CDR3 is CASSQDRGEGETQYF. CDR3 DNA (partial): TGCGCCAGCAGCCAAGATAGGGGAGAGGGAGAGACG.

Turning to this clone: The sequenced fragment ends 3 residues before the CDR3 boundary, so the rest is inferred from the germline J gene. The rearrangement joins TRBV2 to TRBJ2-1, with 8 bases fitting TRBD2. The CDR3 runs 17 residues. The trim removed 6 bases at V and 9 bases at J, leaving 19 bases unmatched. Germline-derived CDR1 and CDR2 are SNHLY and FYNNEI. Here the CDR3 reads CASSPSPGGELNSEQFF. The sequenced part of the CDR3 DNA is TGTGCCAGCAGCCCCTCCCCGGGGGGGGAGTTGAATAGTGAG.

Comments on this clone: At one of its ends the junction is not consistent with the germline gene, which may arise from a read error. Read coverage stops 3 residues before the CDR3 terminus; the germline J gene supplies the remainder. The chain is built from TRBV6-1 and TRBJ1-5; TRBD1 might be the D (6 bases). Germline loops: CDR1 MNHNS, CDR2 SASEGT. The CDR3 runs to 15 residues. CDR3 bases read: TGTGCCAGCAGCGAAGCTACGGGGGGCGGACAGCCC. As protein: CASSEATGGGQP. In full, the CDR3 is CASSEATGGGQPQHF.

Turning to this clone: The missing CDR3 end, 3 residues past where the read stops, is filled in from the germline J gene. V usage is TRBV18 and J usage is TRBJ1-1, with D tentatively TRBD1 (5 bases). This CDR3 is built from 14 residues. V lost 3 bases, J lost 7 bases, and 15 bases lay in between. Germline-derived CDR1 and CDR2 are KGHSH and LQKENI. The DNA read from the CDR3 is TGTGCCAGCTCACCTCAAGGGGCGGAGGATGAA. This codes for CASSPQGAEDE. Given in full, the CDR3 is CASSPQGAEDEAFF.

As regards this clone: The DNA ends 3 residues before the CDR3 does, and the rest of the CDR3 is filled in from the germline J gene. The chain couples TRBV20-1 to TRBJ2-3; 8 bases are shared with TRBD2. CDR3 length: 14 residues. Germline V lookup: CDR1 DFQATT, CDR2 SNEGSKA (reference sequence). Incomplete CDR3 DNA: TGCAGTGCTAGGCCACTAGCGGCTCAAGAGACG. It codes for CSARPLAAQET. The complete CDR3 sequence is CSARPLAAQETQYF.

Turning to this clone: With the read ending 3 residues before the CDR3 end, the germline J gene is used to fill in that end. This chain connects TRBV29-1 to TRBJ1-2; 9 nucleotides align to TRBD1. This CDR3 has 14 amino acids. Looked up from germline, CDR1 is SQVTM and CDR2 is ANQGSEA. Germline trimming cut 4 bases from V and 2 bases from J; bases unmatched to any gene: 5. The DNA read from the CDR3 is TGCAGCGTTGCGGCCGGGACAGGGAACTATGGC. This gives the protein CSVAAGTGNYG. The complete CDR3 protein is CSVAAGTGNYGYTF.